The entry below gives a single T cell receptor (beta chain) sequence along with its context. The data are from a study of blood T cell repertoires in COVID-19. Whole-study context: From T cells, B-cell-depleted T cells, or PBMCs came the material, which was cDNA or gDNA.

Assay: immunoSEQ multiplex PCR; the TCRdb copy retains only in-frame clones and omits some. The sample lists about 430,000 clones, around 90% occurring once. In germline, CDR1 is SGHVS, CDR2 FQNEAQ. V lost 1 base to trimming and J lost 7 bases; unmatched junction nucleotides: 12. The CDR3 runs 17 residues. Material: peripheral blood. The clonotype comes from a man younger than 35 with COVID-19, enrolled during active disease. The J gene is TRBJ2-1, the V gene TRBV7-8; 8 bases agree with TRBD2. The CDR3: CASSLDRGRGGRNEQFF. The CDR3 nucleotides read TGTGCCAGCAGCTTAGATAGGGGTCGGGGGGGCCGGAATGAGCAGTTCTTC.